This T cell receptor beta chain was documented in a study of cytomegalovirus exposure and HLA in healthy donors. 13 Jbeta primers and 60 Vbeta primers were used for the PCR. Generated by immunoSEQ multiplex PCR, the TCRdb table keeps only in-frame clones and is missing some. Of more than 100,000 clones listed, roughly four fifths are singletons. The table lists this clone with a count of one. After removal of 2 bases from V and 8 bases from J, the junction contained 6 bases not matched to a gene. CDR3 length: 13 residues. Germline assignment: CDR1 SGHRS and CDR2 YFSETQ. The sample taken for sequencing was PBMCs. The sequence came from a woman in her 50s in good health and CMV-seropositive. The chain couples TRBV5-1 to TRBJ1-2; 7 nucleotides align to TRBD1. The CDR3 is CASSFIGGEGYTF. For the CDR3, the DNA is TGCGCCAGCAGCTTCATAGGGGGCGAAGGCTACACCTTC.